Following are 20 T cell receptor beta chains from one sample sequenced in a study of shared clonotypes between healthy human individuals. The assay was immunoSEQ multiplex PCR, and TCRdb's table has in-frame clones only and misses some. The sample has 2 million to 2.5 million clones, 85% to 95% seen once. Sequenced material: naive CD4+ T cells from PBMCs. As to subset: CD45RA+ positively selected. The source of these receptors is a young man in good health. Some clones in this sample may be carry-over from other donors' samples.

The rearrangement links TRBV18 to TRBJ1-4; 11 positions match TRBD1. The CDR3 sequence is 15 residues long. CDR1 and CDR2 (germline): KGHSH, LQKENI. V was clipped by 2 bases and J by 12 bases; unmatched bases: 8. DNA of the CDR3: TGTGCCAGCTCACCAAGGACAGGGGGCGAAGGGGAACTGTTTTTT. This gives the protein CASSPRTGGEGELFF. Using reference TRBV18 and TRBJ1-4 for the parts outside the CDR3, the full variable domain is NAGVMQNPRHLVRRRGQEARLRCSPMKGHSHVYWYRQLPEEGLKFMVYLQKENIIDESGMPKERFSAEFPKEGPSILRIQQVVRGDSAAYFCASSPRTGGEGELFFGSGTQLSVL.

V is TRBV27 and J is TRBJ2-5; a weak D match, TRBD2 (6 bases). This CDR3 has 15 residues. Germline-derived CDR1 and CDR2 are MNHEY and SMNVEV (reference sequence). The germline V and J ends were trimmed by 1 base and 2 bases, with 11 bases remaining between them. CDR3 DNA sequence: TGTGCCAGCAGTTTATTCGGCCTAGCGCAAGAGACCCAGTACTTC. It translates to CASSLFGLAQETQYF.

The chain joins TRBV29-1 to TRBJ2-7, with D unresolved. Germline V gene lookup returns CDR1 SQVTM and CDR2 ANQGSEA. The CDR3 extends over 14 amino acids. Trimming shortened V by 4 bases and J by 0 bases, and 13 bases separated the two germline ends. The CDR3 spells CSVGLILSSYEQYF. CDR3 sequence (DNA): TGCAGCGTTGGTCTGATCCTTAGCTCCTACGAGCAGTACTTC.

The chain links TRBV27 to TRBJ1-2; D uncertain. This CDR3 spans 15 amino acids. Germline V gives CDR1 MNHEY, CDR2 SMNVEV (reference sequence). Trimming removed 4 bases at V and 1 base at J, with 13 bases between. The CDR3 region is CASSSPGRNNYGYTF. The CDR3 DNA follows: TGTGCCAGCAGTTCCCCCGGACGGAATAACTATGGCTACACCTTC.

The gene calls are TRBV4-3 and TRBJ2-1, with D tentatively TRBD1 (5 bases). Germline V lookup: CDR1 LGHNA, CDR2 YSLEER. V was cut by 5 bases and J by 11 bases, with 10 bases left in between. The CDR3 has 11 residues. This CDR3 reads CASSGAVKQFF. In DNA form, the CDR3 reads TGCGCCAGCAGCGGGGCCGTGAAGCAGTTCTTC.

The CDR3 DNA is TGTGCCAGCAGCTCCCCCCTTGGCGGGAGGAAGGGAGAGCACAATGAGCAGTTCTTC. Protein product: CASSSPLGGRKGEHNEQFF. The chain links TRBV11-3 to TRBJ2-1; TRBD2 agrees at 8 bases. V lost 4 bases, J lost 5 bases, and 19 bases stayed unmatched. Germline V lookup: CDR1 SGHNT, CDR2 YENEEA. There are 19 residues in the CDR3.

V is TRBV2 and J is TRBJ1-2, with 9 bases matching TRBD1. This CDR3 is built from 16 residues. V shed 5 bases, J shed 11 bases, and the junction held 18 bases outside the gene matches. Germline assignment: CDR1 SNHLY and CDR2 FYNNEI. For the CDR3, the DNA is TGTGCCAGCAGTCTCGACCGGGGACAGGGTAGGGAGGGATACACCTTC. Protein: CASSLDRGQGREGYTF. Together with reference TRBV2 and TRBJ1-2, the CDR3 gives the full variable domain: EPEVTQTPSHQVTQMGQEVILRCVPISNHLYFYWYRQILGQKVEFLVSFYNNEISEKSEIFDDQFSVERPDGSNFTLKIRSTKLEDSAMYFCASSLDRGQGREGYTFGSGTRLTVV.

The chain has TRBV19 and TRBJ1-2; D is uncertain. CDR1 is LNHDA and CDR2 is SQIVND in the germline V gene (reference sequence). The CDR3 contains 14 residues. Between the trimmed V and J ends, which lost 7 bases and 3 bases, there was a span of 15 bases. The CDR3 sequence is CASTQASGDYGYTF. The CDR3 region has the DNA TGTGCCAGTACCCAGGCTTCCGGCGACTATGGCTACACCTTC. The complete variable domain, with remaining parts taken from reference TRBV19 and TRBJ1-2, reads DGGITQSPKYLFRKEGQNVTLSCEQNLNHDAMYWYRQDPGQGLRLIYYSQIVNDFQKGDIAEGYSVSREKKESFPLTVTSAQKNPTAFYLCASTQASGDYGYTFGSGTRLTVV.

This clone was seen a single time. The chain recombines TRBV6-6 with TRBJ1-1, with D maybe TRBD1 (6 bases). The CDR3 is 14 amino acids. From germline, CDR1 is MNHNY and CDR2 SVGAGI (reference sequence). Trimming took 6 bases from V and 7 from J, leaving 18 bases between them. CDR3: CASSAPWGGFEAFF. The CDR3 coding sequence is TGTGCCAGCAGCGCGCCGTGGGGGGGCTTTGAAGCTTTCTTT.

The chain links TRBV4-3 to TRBJ2-1; D possibly matches TRBD1 or TRBD2 (5 bases each). The CDR3 runs 12 residues. Germline CDR1 and CDR2: LGHNA and YSLEER. V gave up 4 bases and J gave up 12 bases, with 13 bases separating them. This CDR3 is CASSPSLGVQFF. The CDR3 coding sequence is TGCGCCAGCAGCCCCTCCCTGGGGGTGCAGTTCTTC.

The chain has TRBV30 and TRBJ1-1, with a possible D match to TRBD1 (5 bases). This CDR3 comprises 13 residues. With 8 bases removed from V and 5 bases from J, the gap between germline ends came to 18 bases. In germline, CDR1 is GTSNPN, CDR2 SVGIG (reference sequence). CDR3 region: CALRKGRRTEAFF. DNA for the CDR3: TGTGCCCTTAGGAAGGGGAGGAGGACTGAAGCTTTCTTT.

The chain recombines TRBV4-1 with TRBJ2-3; a weak D match, TRBD1 (6 bases). The germline V gene has CDR1 MGHRA and CDR2 YSYEKL. The CDR3 has 15 amino acids. Trimming took 2 bases from V and 3 from J, leaving 12 bases between them. The CDR3 loop reads CASSQLGAWTDTQYF. As DNA, the CDR3 is TGCGCCAGCAGCCAACTGGGGGCTTGGACAGATACGCAGTATTTT.

The chain links TRBV4-1 to TRBJ2-7; D unclear. Trimming removed 4 bases from V and 2 bases from J, with 12 bases in between. The CDR3 is made up of 14 amino acids. Germline V gene lookup returns CDR1 MGHRA and CDR2 YSYEKL. The DNA of the CDR3 is TGCGCCAGCAGCCTTCTCCTCGTTGCCTACGAGCAGTACTTC. It translates to CASSLLLVAYEQYF.

The count of this clone is one. The chain recombines TRBV6-1 with TRBJ1-2, with 8 bases matching TRBD1. CDR1 and CDR2 from the germline V gene are MNHNS and SASEGT. This CDR3 contains 17 residues. With V trimmed by 4 bases and J by 3 bases, 13 bases remained unmatched. The CDR3 here is CASSARTGRVSHYGYTF. CDR3 bases: TGTGCCAGCAGTGCACGGACAGGGAGAGTCTCTCACTATGGCTACACCTTC.

The rearrangement links TRBV4-3 to TRBJ2-2, with D possibly TRBD2 on 7 matching bases. The length of the CDR3 is 16 residues. CDR1 and CDR2 (germline): LGHNA, YSLEER. Trimming shortened V by 2 bases and J by 5 bases, and 15 bases separated the two germline ends. CDR3 in DNA: TGCGCCAGCAGCCAATTAACAGGGAGGGGAACCGGGGAGCTGTTTTTT. It codes for CASSQLTGRGTGELFF.

The chain couples TRBV18 to TRBJ2-7; D might be TRBD2 (6 bases). Trimming left V 1 base short and J 2 bases short, with 12 bases between. The length of the CDR3 is 15 residues. The germline V gene has CDR1 KGHSH and CDR2 LQKENI. The DNA for the CDR3 is TGTGCCAGCTCACCACGGGTTAGCGGAGCCTACGAGCAGTACTTC. Residues: CASSPRVSGAYEQYF.

This chain uses TRBV30 with TRBJ2-5; the D gene is possibly TRBD1 (5 bases). Trimming removed 4 bases from V and 3 bases from J, with 12 bases in between. Per the germline V gene, CDR1 is GTSNPN and CDR2 is SVGIG (reference sequence). The CDR3 covers 13 residues. The CDR3 loop reads CAWILPGKETQYF. The CDR3 DNA follows: TGTGCCTGGATTCTCCCAGGGAAAGAGACCCAGTACTTC.

The chain combines TRBV5-1 with TRBJ2-3, with 12 bases aligning to TRBD2. CDR1 is SGHRS, CDR2 YFSETQ, per germline. The CDR3 covers 17 residues. V shed 0 bases, J shed 7 bases, and the junction held 9 bases outside the gene matches. This chain's CDR3 is CASSLGGLAGGPHTQYF. Here the CDR3 DNA reads TGCGCCAGCAGCTTGGGGGGCCTAGCGGGAGGGCCCCATACGCAGTATTTT.

This rearrangement joins TRBV7-2 to TRBJ2-1, with TRBD2 matching 8 bases. J gave up 3 bases and V 4 bases, and 5 bases lay outside the gene matches. Germline V lookup: CDR1 SGHTA, CDR2 FQGNSA. This CDR3 is 15 amino acids long. As DNA, the CDR3 is TGTGCCAGCAGCTGGACTAGCAGCCACTACAATGAGCAGTTCTTC. The encoded protein is CASSWTSSHYNEQFF. The variable domain in full, completed from reference TRBV7-2 and TRBJ2-1, reads GAGVSQSPSNKVTEKGKDVELRCDPISGHTALYWYRQSLGQGLEFLIYFQGNSAPDKSGLPSDRFSAERTGGSVSTLTIQRTQQEDSAVYLCASSWTSSHYNEQFFGPGTRLTVL.

This clone was detected only once. J is TRBJ1-1 and V is TRBV6-5; no definite D call. Trimming took 7 bases from V and 1 from J, leaving 7 bases between them. The CDR3 contains 12 residues. Looked up from germline, CDR1 is MNHEY and CDR2 is SVGAGI. The CDR3 loop reads CASIETNTEAFF. DNA for the CDR3: TGTGCCAGCATTGAGACGAACACTGAAGCTTTCTTT.